The 7 T cell receptor beta chains listed next were all sequenced from one sample in a study of control samples from healthy donors and cancer patients. TCRdb keeps only in-frame clones here, not all; method: immunoSEQ multiplex PCR. In the table there are tens of thousands of clones, around 83% of which are singletons. The sample was blood. The receptors shown here come from a woman aged 45-60 years in good health.

This clone was observed once. The gene calls are TRBV11-2 and TRBJ2-5; 10 bases agree with TRBD1. The germline V gene encodes CDR1 SGHAT and CDR2 FQNNGV. The J segment lost 5 bases and the V segment lost 5 bases, leaving 11 bases of the junction unmatched. The CDR3 runs 16 residues. CDR3 residues: CASSPFGTGEEETQYF. The DNA of the CDR3 is TGTGCCAGCAGCCCGTTCGGGACAGGGGAGGAGGAGACCCAGTACTTC.

The gene calls are TRBV6-5 and TRBJ2-1; weak D call: TRBD2 (6 bases). Trimming pared 8 bases from V and 6 bases from J, leaving 17 bases between. CDR1 is MNHEY and CDR2 is SVGAGI in the germline V gene. The CDR3 sequence is 14 residues long. The CDR3 region is CASGVGQEGNEQFF. The CDR3 DNA reads TGTGCCAGCGGGGTGGGGCAGGAGGGCAATGAGCAGTTCTTC.

J is TRBJ2-1 and V is TRBV7-2, with a tentative D call TRBD1 (5 bases). CDR1 and CDR2 (germline): SGHTA, FQGNSA. The CDR3 sequence is 12 residues long. The V end was cut by 5 bases, the J end by 10 bases, with 12 bases between. The chain's CDR3 is CASSPQGSEQFF. CDR3 nucleotides: TGTGCCAGCAGCCCCCAGGGATCGGAGCAGTTCTTC.

This clone was counted a single time. The gene calls are TRBV10-3 and TRBJ2-7; TRBD1 aligns across 9 bases. This CDR3 spans 13 amino acids. Germline V gene sequence: CDR1 ENHRY, CDR2 SYGVKD. The V segment lost 7 bases and the J segment 3 bases; nucleotides outside the gene matches: 4. The DNA of the CDR3 is TGTGCCATCACCAGGGACAGGGTCTACGAGCAGTACTTC. Encoded protein: CAITRDRVYEQYF.

The chain joins TRBV4-2 to TRBJ1-2; 7 bases map to TRBD1. Germline V gene data show CDR1 as LGHNA and CDR2 as YNFKEQ. Unmatched junction bases numbered 5, after V lost 3 bases and J lost 4 bases. The CDR3 extends over 14 amino acids. CDR3 protein: CASSHDRVGYGYTF. The CDR3 bases are TGTGCCAGCAGCCACGACAGGGTAGGCTATGGCTACACCTTC.

V usage is TRBV2 and J usage is TRBJ2-1; D may be TRBD2 (5 bases). The CDR3 contains 15 residues. CDR1 SNHLY and CDR2 FYNNEI come from the germline V gene. Trimming cost V 2 bases and J 4 bases, with 12 bases left between them. The CDR3 loop reads CASSENSGAYNEQFF. CDR3 DNA sequence: TGTGCCAGCAGTGAAAACAGCGGAGCGTACAATGAGCAGTTCTTC.

This clone came up once. V is TRBV5-1 and J is TRBJ2-7; D is unresolved. Germline V gives CDR1 SGHRS, CDR2 YFSETQ. This CDR3 is 14 amino acids long. V gave up 4 bases and J gave up 6 bases, with 17 bases separating them. DNA for the CDR3: TGCGCCAGCAGCCCTGGGATCGAACTAACCGAGCAGTACTTC. Its protein is CASSPGIELTEQYF.